This T cell receptor (beta chain) was identified in a study of T cells in Graves' hyperthyroidism and ophthalmopathy. Broader study findings: Ophthalmopathy was identified by the model a median approximately six months ahead of onset. Blood samples included most of the expanded thyroid clonotypes exceeding 0.001.

This clonotype has more than one count but fewer than ten. What it recognizes is unknown. RNA transcripts provided the source from which TCR beta CDR3 regions were amplified. During a first-round RT-PCR of the TCR CDR3, the HTBI primer set was used. TCRdb redid the calling of the multiplex PCR reads with MiXCR, one entry per CDR3 protein. The table has approximately 400,000 distinct CDR3 sequences, roughly 15% seen once. Inclusion characteristics of ophthalmopathy patients comprised a Clinical Activity Score of at least 3, a NOSPECS grade of at least 4, and duration under 3 months. The sequence was collected from a woman aged 30 to 39 with Graves' ophthalmopathy. The specimen sequenced was blood.

CDR3 protein: CAGGQGPYNEQFF. In DNA form, the CDR3 reads TGTGCCGGGGGTCAGGGGCCCTACAATGAGCAGTTCTTC. The chain uses TRBV6-1 and TRBJ2-1; D may be TRBD1 (6 bases). Trimming removed 11 bases from V and 2 bases from J, with 13 bases in between. Germline CDR1 reads MNHNS; CDR2 reads SASEGT. The CDR3 sequence is 13 residues long.